This T cell receptor beta chain was documented in a study of PD-1 blockade in classical Hodgkin lymphoma. V was clipped by 0 bases and J by 9 bases, with 10 bases between them. CDR1 is SGHRS, CDR2 YFSETQ, per germline. The CDR3 spans 13 residues. Clones were sequenced by immunoSEQ multiplex PCR, and TCRdb holds only the in-frame ones, with some missing. The sample lists about 25,000 clones, roughly 80% occurring once. Time point indicated: cycle 4 day 1 (C4D1), after five to seven weeks of nivolumab. Every patient had relapsed following autologous stem cell transplantation, and cohorts differed in brentuximab vedotin exposure. Investigators isolated CD4+ T cells from thawed PBMCs through magnetic negative selection.

Sequenced here: CD4+ T cells from blood, sampled before the fourth cycle of nivolumab. The genes are TRBV5-1 and TRBJ2-1; D remains ambiguous. The TCR comes from a human donor with classical Hodgkin lymphoma. The CDR3 sequence is CASSLVGRGEQFF. DNA for the CDR3: TGCGCCAGCAGCTTGGTAGGACGCGGTGAGCAGTTCTTC.